Sequencing of this T cell receptor beta chain was carried out in a study of T cell changes during pregnancy in multiple sclerosis. Assay used: immunoSEQ multiplex PCR; TCRdb lists only in-frame clones, some missing. The sample lists about 110,000 clones, less than 95% occurring once. V lost 3 bases and J lost 4; bases outside the gene matches: 3. Looked up from germline, CDR1 is SGHRS and CDR2 is YFSETQ. The CDR3 extends over 15 amino acids. This chain joins TRBV5-1 and TRBJ2-3; the match to TRBD2 covers 12 bases. The starting material was peripheral blood, obtained after pregnancy. The receptor was isolated from a female donor with multiple sclerosis, enrolled in a pregnancy study. The CDR3 DNA follows: TGCGCCAGCAGCTCCGGGACTAGCGGGTCAGATACGCAGTATTTT. It translates to CASSSGTSGSDTQYF.